This is a list of T cell receptor beta chains from one sample in a study of beta chain features in type 1 diabetes. Assay: immunoSEQ multiplex PCR; the TCRdb copy retains only in-frame clones and omits some. Counted here are more than 300,000 clones, more than 13% occurring once; the ten biggest clones make up under 0.02%. Sequences were obtained from naive CD4+ T cells from blood. These receptors were collected from a woman under 30 in good health. CDR3s include the opening cysteine and the closing phenylalanine or tryptophan. The D gene is left open where the match is weak. The size field is filled for only some rows; it gives once, few, many or a size class.

v_gene,j_gene,abundance,d_gene,CDR3aa,CDR3nt
TRBV5-1,TRBJ2-1,few,TRBD2,CASSFERETHNEQFF,TGCGCCAGCAGTTTCGAGCGGGAGACCCACAATGAGCAGTTCTTC
TRBV28,TRBJ1-1,.,.,CASSTAAQAFF,TGTGCCAGCAGTACCGCAGCGCAAGCTTTCTTT
TRBV10-3,TRBJ2-7,.,.,CAITLDGSSYEQYF,TGTGCCATCACCCTAGACGGGAGCTCCTACGAGCAGTACTTC
TRBV30,TRBJ2-7,few,TRBD1,CAWKRQGAYEQYF,TGTGCCTGGAAGAGACAGGGAGCCTACGAGCAGTACTTC
TRBV29-1,TRBJ1-2,.,.,CSVGQVLANYGYTF,TGCAGCGTTGGTCAAGTCTTAGCTAACTATGGCTACACCTTC
TRBV7-2,TRBJ2-7,.,TRBD1,CASRPTGAPDEQYF,TGTGCCAGCCGACCAACAGGGGCCCCCGACGAGCAGTACTTC
TRBV30,TRBJ1-5,few,.,CAWSEQGNQPQHF,TGTGCCTGGAGTGAACAGGGCAATCAGCCCCAGCATTTT
TRBV5-1,TRBJ1-5,.,.,CASSPGQNSNQPQHF,TGCGCCAGCAGCCCAGGACAGAATAGCAATCAGCCCCAGCATTTT
TRBV11-2,TRBJ2-1,few,TRBD2,CASSLRTGGEYNEQFF,TGTGCCAGCAGCTTACGAACGGGAGGGGAATACAATGAGCAGTTCTTC
TRBV18,TRBJ2-6,few,.,CASSPPYLREAGANVLTF,TGTGCCAGCTCACCACCCTATTTAAGAGAGGCTGGGGCCAACGTCCTGACTTTC
TRBV6-5,TRBJ2-1,.,TRBD1,CASSYGQVGRQFF,TGTGCCAGCAGTTACGGACAGGTCGGGCGTCAGTTCTTC
TRBV11-2,TRBJ2-1,.,TRBD2,CASRYSGSNEQFF,TGTGCCAGCAGGTATAGCGGGTCCAATGAGCAGTTCTTC
TRBV7-8,TRBJ2-1,few,.,CASSIGTLLNYNEQFF,TGTGCCAGCAGCATCGGGACACTCCTGAACTACAATGAGCAGTTCTTC
TRBV7-3,TRBJ2-1,few,TRBD2,CASSPGLADNEQFF,TGTGCCAGCAGCCCAGGACTAGCGGACAATGAGCAGTTCTTC
TRBV28,TRBJ2-1,.,TRBD2,CASSLRRLAGDHNEQFF,TGTGCCAGCAGTTTGCGGCGACTAGCGGGGGACCACAATGAGCAGTTCTTC
TRBV9,TRBJ2-7,.,TRBD1,CASSVGTGNYEQYF,TGTGCCAGCAGCGTAGGGACAGGGAATTACGAGCAGTACTTC
TRBV28,TRBJ1-5,.,TRBD1,CASSPQPGQDSNQPQHF,TGTGCCAGCAGTCCGCAACCGGGACAGGATAGCAATCAGCCCCAGCATTTT
TRBV30,TRBJ2-3,.,TRBD2,CAWSVRGGDTQYF,TGTGCCTGGAGTGTACGGGGGGGGGATACGCAGTATTTT
TRBV9,TRBJ2-1,.,TRBD2,CASSVGLAGEQFF,TGTGCCAGCAGCGTAGGACTAGCGGGTGAGCAGTTCTTC
TRBV29-1,TRBJ2-7,few,TRBD2,CSAKERENTMKEQYF,TGCAGCGCGAAAGAGCGGGAAAATACGATGAAGGAGCAGTACTTC
TRBV7-9,TRBJ1-1,few,.,CASSLEASNTEAFF,TGTGCCAGCAGCTTAGAAGCTAGCAACACTGAAGCTTTCTTT
TRBV2,TRBJ1-2,few,TRBD1,CASIRGQGAVRGYTF,TGTGCCAGCATTAGAGGACAGGGGGCTGTTCGTGGCTACACCTTC
TRBV19,TRBJ2-7,few,TRBD2,CASRSLAGGSYEQYF,TGTGCCAGTAGAAGTTTAGCGGGAGGCTCCTACGAGCAGTACTTC
TRBV20-1,TRBJ1-2,.,.,CSALETRGYTF,TGCAGTGCCCTAGAGACGCGTGGCTACACCTTC
TRBV5-4,TRBJ2-3,.,TRBD1,CASSRRGGASTDTQYF,TGTGCCAGCAGCCGACGAGGGGGCGCTTCGACAGATACGCAGTATTTT
TRBV18,TRBJ1-2,few,TRBD1,CASSPPTGSYGYTF,TGTGCCAGCTCACCCCCGACAGGGAGCTATGGCTACACCTTC
TRBV9,TRBJ1-5,few,.,CASSSSGGNQPQHF,TGTGCCAGCAGCTCCTCAGGGGGCAATCAGCCCCAGCATTTT
TRBV6-5,TRBJ1-4,.,.,CASSYSSETVSEKLFF,TGTGCCAGCAGTTACTCGTCCGAGACTGTGAGTGAAAAACTGTTTTTT
TRBV5-4,TRBJ1-1,few,TRBD1,CASSSGQGNTEAFF,TGTGCCAGCAGCTCAGGACAGGGGAACACTGAAGCTTTCTTT
TRBV28,TRBJ2-3,few,.,CASSPLRGRDTQYF,TGTGCCAGCAGCCCTCTGAGAGGCCGAGATACGCAGTATTTT
TRBV13,TRBJ1-1,.,.,CASSLLRRAEAFF,TGTGCCAGCAGCCTGCTCCGGAGGGCTGAAGCTTTCTTT
TRBV29-1,TRBJ2-7,.,TRBD1,CSALSTGTGTYEQYF,TGCAGCGCCCTTTCGACCGGGACAGGGACCTACGAGCAGTACTTC
TRBV29-1,TRBJ2-1,.,TRBD2,CSSLLAGGWNEQFF,TGCAGCTCCTTGCTGGCGGGAGGGTGGAATGAGCAGTTCTTC
TRBV7-2,TRBJ2-2,few,TRBD2,CASSPTSGRAAGELFF,TGTGCCAGCAGCCCGACTAGCGGGAGGGCCGCCGGGGAGCTGTTTTTT
TRBV6-5,TRBJ2-7,.,.,CASRHQGHSYEQYF,TGTGCCAGCAGGCATCAGGGGCACTCCTACGAGCAGTACTTC
TRBV9,TRBJ2-5,.,TRBD2,CASSVVLAGQETQYF,TGTGCCAGCAGCGTAGTATTAGCGGGTCAAGAGACCCAGTACTTC
TRBV19,TRBJ2-5,few,.,CASSMYLRQGGETQYF,TGTGCCAGTAGTATGTACTTGCGACAGGGAGGAGAGACCCAGTACTTC